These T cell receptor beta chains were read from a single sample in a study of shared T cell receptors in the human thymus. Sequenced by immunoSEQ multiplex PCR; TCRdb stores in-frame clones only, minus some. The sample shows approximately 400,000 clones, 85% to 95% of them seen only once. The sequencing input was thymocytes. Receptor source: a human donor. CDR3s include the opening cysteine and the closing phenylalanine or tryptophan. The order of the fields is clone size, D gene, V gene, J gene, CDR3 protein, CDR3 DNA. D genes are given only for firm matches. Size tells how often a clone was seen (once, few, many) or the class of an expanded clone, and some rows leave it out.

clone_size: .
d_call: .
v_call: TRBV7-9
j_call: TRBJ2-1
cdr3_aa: CASSPTGNEQFF
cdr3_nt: TGTGCCAGCAGTCCCACCGGGAATGAGCAGTTCTTC

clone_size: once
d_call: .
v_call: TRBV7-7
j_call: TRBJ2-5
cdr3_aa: CASSFRGPPETQYF
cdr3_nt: TGTGCCAGCAGCTTTCGGGGACCGCCGGAGACCCAGTACTTC

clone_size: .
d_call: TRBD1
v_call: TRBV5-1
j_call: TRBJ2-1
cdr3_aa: CASSLGHLTGAEQFF
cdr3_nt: TGCGCCAGCAGCTTGGGACACCTTACAGGGGCTGAGCAGTTCTTC

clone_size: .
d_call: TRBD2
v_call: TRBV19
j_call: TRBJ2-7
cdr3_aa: CASSPRTSEINEQYF
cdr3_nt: TGTGCCAGTAGTCCCCGGACTAGCGAAATCAACGAGCAGTACTTC

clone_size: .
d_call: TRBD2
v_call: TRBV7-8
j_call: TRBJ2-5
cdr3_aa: CASSLALREWETQYF
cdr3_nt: TGTGCCAGCAGCTTAGCGTTGCGGGAGTGGGAGACCCAGTACTTC

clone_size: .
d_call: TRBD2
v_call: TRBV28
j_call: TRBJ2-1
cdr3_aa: CASNLGAAGGPRLNEQFF
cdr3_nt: TGTGCCAGCAACCTCGGGGCAGCGGGAGGGCCTAGGTTGAATGAGCAGTTCTTC

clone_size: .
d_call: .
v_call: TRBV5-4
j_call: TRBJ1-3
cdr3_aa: CASSASGTNSGNTIYF
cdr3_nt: TGTGCCAGCAGCGCTTCCGGGACAAACTCTGGAAACACCATATATTTT

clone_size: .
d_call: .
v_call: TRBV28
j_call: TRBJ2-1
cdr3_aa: CASSLSGIGSHEQFF
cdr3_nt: TGTGCCAGCAGTTTAAGTGGGATTGGATCCCATGAGCAGTTCTTC

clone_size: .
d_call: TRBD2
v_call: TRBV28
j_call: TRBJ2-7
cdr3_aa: CASSFLAGEQYF
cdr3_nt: TGTGCCAGCAGTTTTCTAGCGGGGGAGCAGTACTTC

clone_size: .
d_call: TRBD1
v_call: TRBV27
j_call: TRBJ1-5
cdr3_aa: CASSPSSGGSNQPQHF
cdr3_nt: TGTGCCAGCAGTCCCAGTTCAGGGGGTAGCAATCAGCCCCAGCATTTT

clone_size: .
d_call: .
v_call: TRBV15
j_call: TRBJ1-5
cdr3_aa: CATSRDLWGGPQHF
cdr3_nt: TGTGCCACCAGCAGAGATCTGTGGGGCGGGCCCCAGCATTTT

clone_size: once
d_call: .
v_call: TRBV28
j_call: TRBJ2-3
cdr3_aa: CASSLTRWRMYTDTQYF
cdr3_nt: TGTGCCAGCAGTTTGACTCGGTGGCGGATGTACACAGATACGCAGTATTTT

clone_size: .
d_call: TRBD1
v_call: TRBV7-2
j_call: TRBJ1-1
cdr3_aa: CASSYRQGIPVNTEAFF
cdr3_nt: TGTGCCAGCAGCTACCGACAGGGGATCCCGGTGAACACTGAAGCTTTCTTT

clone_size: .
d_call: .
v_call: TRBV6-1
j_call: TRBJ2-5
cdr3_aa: CASSEEKFQETQYF
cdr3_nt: TGTGCCAGCAGTGAAGAGAAATTCCAAGAGACCCAGTACTTC

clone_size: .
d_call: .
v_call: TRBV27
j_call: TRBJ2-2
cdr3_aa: CASSATTMANTGELFF
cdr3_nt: TGTGCCAGCAGTGCAACTACCATGGCGAACACCGGGGAGCTGTTTTTT

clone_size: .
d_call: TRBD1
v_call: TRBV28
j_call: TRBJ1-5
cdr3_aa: CASSSPGGQQPQHF
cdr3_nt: TGTGCCAGCAGTTCCCCAGGGGGCCAGCAGCCCCAGCATTTT

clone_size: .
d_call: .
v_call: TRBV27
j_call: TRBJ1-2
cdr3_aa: CASSLAANYGYTF
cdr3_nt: TGTGCCAGCAGTTTGGCAGCAAACTATGGCTACACCTTC

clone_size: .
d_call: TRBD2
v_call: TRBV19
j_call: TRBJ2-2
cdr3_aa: CASSSLAGNTGELFF
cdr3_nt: TGTGCCAGTAGCTCCCTAGCGGGCAACACCGGGGAGCTGTTTTTT

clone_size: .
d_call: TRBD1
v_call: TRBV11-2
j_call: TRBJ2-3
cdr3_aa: CASSLLTGWSGNTQYF
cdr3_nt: TGTGCCAGCAGCTTATTGACAGGGTGGTCCGGTAATACGCAGTATTTT

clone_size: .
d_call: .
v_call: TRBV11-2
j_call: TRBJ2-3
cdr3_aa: CASSLDLRDTQYF
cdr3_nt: TGTGCCAGCAGCTTAGACCTAAGAGATACGCAGTATTTT

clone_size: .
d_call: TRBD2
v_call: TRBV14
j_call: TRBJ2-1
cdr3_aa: CASSQGAGDSMDEQFF
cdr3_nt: TGTGCCAGCAGCCAAGGGGCGGGAGACTCCATGGACGAGCAGTTCTTC

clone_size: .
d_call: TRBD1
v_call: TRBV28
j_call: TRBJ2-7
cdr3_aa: CASSLGGQDYEQYF
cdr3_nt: TGTGCCAGCAGTTTAGGGGGACAGGACTACGAGCAGTACTTC

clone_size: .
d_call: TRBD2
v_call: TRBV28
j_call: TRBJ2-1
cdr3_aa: CASRLAGGAYNEQFF
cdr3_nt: TGTGCCAGCCGACTAGCGGGAGGGGCCTACAATGAGCAGTTCTTC

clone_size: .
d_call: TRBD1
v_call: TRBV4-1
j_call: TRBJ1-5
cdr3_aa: CASSQELDRDPQPQHF
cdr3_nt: TGCGCCAGCAGCCAAGAACTGGACAGGGATCCGCAGCCCCAGCATTTT

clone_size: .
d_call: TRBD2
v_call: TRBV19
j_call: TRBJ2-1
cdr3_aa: CASSPLVPTSGRAKGYNEQFF
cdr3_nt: TGTGCCAGTAGTCCCCTGGTTCCGACTAGCGGGAGGGCCAAAGGCTACAATGAGCAGTTCTTC

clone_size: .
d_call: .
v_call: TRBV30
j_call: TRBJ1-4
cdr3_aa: CAWDGTSNEKLFF
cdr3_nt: TGTGCCTGGGACGGGACTTCTAATGAAAAACTGTTTTTT

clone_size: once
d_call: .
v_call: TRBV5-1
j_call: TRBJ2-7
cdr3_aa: CASSSRGIQYEQYF
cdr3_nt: TGCGCCAGCAGCTCGAGGGGGATTCAGTACGAGCAGTACTTC

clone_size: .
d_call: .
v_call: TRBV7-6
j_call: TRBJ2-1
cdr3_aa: CASSSSGRAQSHNEQFF
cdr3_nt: TGTGCCAGCAGCTCAAGCGGGCGTGCCCAGTCCCACAATGAGCAGTTCTTC

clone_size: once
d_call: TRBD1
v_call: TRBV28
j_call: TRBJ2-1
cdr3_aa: CASNRTGGAPHSYNEQFF
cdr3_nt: TGTGCCAGCAACCGGACAGGGGGCGCCCCCCACTCCTACAATGAGCAGTTCTTC

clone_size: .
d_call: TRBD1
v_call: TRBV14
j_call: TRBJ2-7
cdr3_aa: CASSQPRQGPYEQYF
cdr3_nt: TGTGCCAGCAGCCAGCCCAGACAGGGCCCCTACGAGCAGTACTTC

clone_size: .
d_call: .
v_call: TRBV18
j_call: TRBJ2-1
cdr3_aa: CASSPQGSSYNEQFF
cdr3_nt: TGTGCCAGCTCACCACAGGGGTCTTCCTACAATGAGCAGTTCTTC

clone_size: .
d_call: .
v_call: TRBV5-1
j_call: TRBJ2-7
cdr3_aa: CASSLEVFGEQYF
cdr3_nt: TGCGCCAGCAGCTTGGAAGTATTCGGGGAGCAGTACTTC

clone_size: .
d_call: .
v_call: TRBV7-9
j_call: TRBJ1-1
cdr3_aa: CASSLADTDMNTEAFF
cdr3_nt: TGTGCCAGCAGCTTAGCGGACACCGACATGAACACTGAAGCTTTCTTT

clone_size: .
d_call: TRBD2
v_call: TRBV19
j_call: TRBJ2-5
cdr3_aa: CASSTLWASGRGQETQYF
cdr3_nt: TGTGCCAGTAGTACCCTCTGGGCTAGCGGGAGAGGCCAAGAGACCCAGTACTTC

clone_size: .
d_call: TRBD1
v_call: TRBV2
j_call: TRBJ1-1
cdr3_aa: CASNYRDRALNTEAFF
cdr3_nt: TGTGCCAGCAATTACCGGGACAGGGCGTTGAACACTGAAGCTTTCTTT

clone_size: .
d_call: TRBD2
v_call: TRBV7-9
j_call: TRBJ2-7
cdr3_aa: CASSFWREGTDEQYF
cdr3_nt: TGTGCCAGCAGCTTCTGGCGGGAGGGGACAGACGAGCAGTACTTC

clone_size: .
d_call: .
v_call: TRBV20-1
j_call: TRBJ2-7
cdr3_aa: CSARDSYEQYF
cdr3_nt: TGCAGTGCTCGGGATTCCTACGAGCAGTACTTC

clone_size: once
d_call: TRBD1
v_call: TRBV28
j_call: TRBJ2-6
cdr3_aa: CASSLGGQGTGANVLTF
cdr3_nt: TGTGCCAGCAGTTTAGGGGGACAGGGTACTGGGGCCAACGTCCTGACTTTC

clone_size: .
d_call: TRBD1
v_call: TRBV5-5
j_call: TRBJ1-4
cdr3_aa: CASSLGPTGNNEKLFF
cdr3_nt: TGTGCCAGCAGCTTGGGCCCGACAGGGAATAATGAAAAACTGTTTTTT

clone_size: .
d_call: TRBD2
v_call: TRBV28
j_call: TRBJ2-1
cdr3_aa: CASSYSPPTSGGADEQFF
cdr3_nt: TGTGCCAGCAGTTACTCACCCCCGACTAGCGGAGGGGCGGATGAGCAGTTCTTC

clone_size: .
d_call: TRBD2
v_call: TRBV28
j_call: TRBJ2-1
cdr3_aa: CASSTVAGEEGNEQFF
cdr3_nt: TGTGCCAGCAGCACTGTAGCGGGAGAGGAGGGAAATGAGCAGTTCTTC

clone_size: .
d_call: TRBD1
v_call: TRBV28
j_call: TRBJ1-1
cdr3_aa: CASSFSRGTEAFF
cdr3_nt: TGTGCCAGCAGTTTTTCCAGGGGGACTGAAGCTTTCTTT

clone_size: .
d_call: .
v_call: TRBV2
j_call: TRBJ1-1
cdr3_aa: CASSVRGGFTFLPPEAFF
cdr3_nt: TGTGCCAGCAGCGTTCGGGGAGGGTTCACCTTTCTACCCCCCGAAGCTTTCTTT

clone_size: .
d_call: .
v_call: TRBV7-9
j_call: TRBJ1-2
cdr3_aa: CASSPGGGQIYGYTF
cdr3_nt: TGTGCCAGCAGTCCTGGAGGAGGGCAAATCTATGGCTACACCTTC

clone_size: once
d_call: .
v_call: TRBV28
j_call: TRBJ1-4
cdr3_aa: CASSRYSGKNNEKLFF
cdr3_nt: TGTGCCAGCAGTCGATACTCCGGGAAGAATAATGAAAAACTGTTTTTT

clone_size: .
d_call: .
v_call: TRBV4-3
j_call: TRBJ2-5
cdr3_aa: CASSQDRGSETQYF
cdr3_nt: TGCGCCAGCAGCCAAGACAGGGGTAGTGAGACCCAGTACTTC

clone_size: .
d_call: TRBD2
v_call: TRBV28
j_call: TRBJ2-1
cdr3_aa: CASSFPPTSGSIDEQFF
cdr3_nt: TGTGCCAGCAGTTTCCCCCCGACTAGCGGGAGTATAGATGAGCAGTTCTTC

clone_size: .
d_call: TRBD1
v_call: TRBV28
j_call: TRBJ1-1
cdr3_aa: CASRRDRGDTEAFF
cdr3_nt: TGTGCCAGCCGACGGGACAGGGGGGACACTGAAGCTTTCTTT